The sequence of this T cell receptor beta chain was determined in a study of HIV-infected children after antiretroviral therapy interruption. Study background: All children had CD4+ count above 500 and viral load below 50 copies/ml.

The treatment: PENTA 11 planned treatment interruption arm or continuous ART arm. Participants had taken at least three-drug ART for at least 24 weeks. RNA-based 3' RACE libraries used unique molecular identifiers. TCRdb independently ran MiXCR on the 3' RACE reads; one entry per CDR3 protein. Here the sample spans some 90,000 distinct CDR3 sequences, approximately 6.9% being singletons. The sequences come from CD45RA+ CD4+ T cells from PBMCs, pooled from several time points, collected from a donor given antiretroviral therapy, either interrupted or continuous. Subset here: naive CD4+ CD45RA+ CD45RO- T cells. The receptor's source is a pool of human donors with HIV.

This CDR3 reads CASSPPQGNTEAFF. The CDR3 DNA follows: TGTGCCAGCAGTCCCCCCCAGGGGAACACTGAAGCTTTCTTT. V gene TRBV12-3 or TRBV12-4 combines with J gene TRBJ1-1; the D gene is possibly TRBD1 (5 bases). The CDR3 runs 14 residues. Trimming took 5 bases from V and 1 from J, leaving 11 bases between them.